The rows below give T cell receptor beta chains drawn from one sample of a study of early T cells in non-severe SARS-CoV-2 infection. TCRdb passed the 5' RACE reads through MiXCR, listing each CDR3 protein once. The sample comprises about 64,000 distinct CDR3 sequences, around 12% of which are singletons, and over 1.1% rests with the top ten. Sample: whole blood, taken at baseline. All receptors derive from an adult who was a healthcare worker with PCR-confirmed SARS-CoV-2 infection or an uninfected control (not recorded which). Each CDR3 is given with its conserved first and last residue. A D gene is named only where the DNA matches it firmly. Size is stated for part of the rows, as once, few or many counts, or as a class when the clone is expanded.

d_call clone_size cdr3_length j_call v_call cdr3_aa cdr3_nt
TRBD1 . 15 TRBJ1-1 TRBV6-5 CASRMTGGLGTEAFF TGTGCCAGCAGGATGACAGGGGGATTGGGCACTGAAGCTTTCTTT
. few 13 TRBJ2-5 TRBV28 CASSLSGQETQYF TGTGCCAGCAGTTTATCGGGTCAAGAGACCCAGTACTTC
TRBD1 many 14 TRBJ2-7 TRBV28 CASTSGQGTNEQYF TGTGCCAGCACCTCAGGACAGGGGACGAACGAGCAGTACTTC
. few 12 TRBJ1-5 TRBV28 CASSYGNQPQHF TGTGCCAGCAGTTACGGCAATCAGCCCCAGCATTTT
. . 12 TRBJ1-5 TRBV6-2/TRBV6-3 CASMESNQPQHF TGTGCCAGCATGGAGAGCAATCAGCCCCAGCATTTT
TRBD1 few 15 TRBJ1-1 TRBV5-1 CASSWGDRDSTEAFF TGCGCCAGCAGCTGGGGGGACAGGGACAGCACTGAAGCTTTCTTT
TRBD1 . 16 TRBJ1-3 TRBV7-2 CASSFSTGGAGNTIYF TGTGCCAGCAGCTTTAGCACAGGGGGCGCTGGAAACACCATATATTTT
. . 16 TRBJ2-6 TRBV5-4 CASRPDLVSGANVLTF TGTGCCAGCAGGCCCGATTTGGTCTCTGGGGCCAACGTCCTGACTTTC
. many 18 TRBJ2-5 TRBV5-5 CASSRNNYREDWQETQYF TGTGCCAGCAGCCGGAATAACTACAGGGAGGATTGGCAAGAGACCCAGTACTTC
. . 14 TRBJ2-1 TRBV9 CASSVASRDKEQFF TGTGCCAGCAGCGTAGCTTCGCGGGACAAAGAGCAGTTCTTC
TRBD1 few 16 TRBJ2-3 TRBV7-2 CASSLRTGEVTDTQYF TGTGCCAGCAGCTTAAGGACAGGCGAGGTCACAGATACGCAGTATTTT
. . 14 TRBJ2-3 TRBV7-9 CASSLWQATDTQYF TGTGCCAGCAGCTTATGGCAGGCCACAGATACGCAGTATTTT
. . 16 TRBJ1-2 TRBV27 CASSPRTGRTTYGYTF TGTGCCAGCAGCCCGAGGACGGGGCGAACGACCTATGGCTACACCTTC
TRBD2 few 14 TRBJ2-7 TRBV6-2/TRBV6-3 CASSWPSGFYEQYF TGTGCCAGCAGTTGGCCTAGCGGTTTCTACGAGCAGTACTTC
. . 13 TRBJ1-1 TRBV6-5 CASSYDGGTEAFF TGTGCCAGCAGTTACGACGGGGGCACTGAAGCTTTCTTT
. . 13 TRBJ1-2 TRBV12-3/TRBV12-4 CASRGALIYGYTF TGTGCCAGCAGGGGGGCCCTCATTTATGGCTACACCTTC
. few 17 TRBJ2-7 TRBV2 CASSEAGVADLSYEQYF TGTGCCAGCAGTGAAGCCGGGGTAGCGGACCTCTCCTACGAGCAGTACTTC
TRBD2 few 16 TRBJ2-3 TRBV28 CASSFGGAGATDTQYF TGTGCCAGCAGTTTTGGGGGAGCGGGAGCCACAGATACGCAGTATTTT
TRBD2 . 17 TRBJ2-1 TRBV28 CASSMGTSGKRSSEQFF TGTGCCAGCAGCATGGGGACTAGCGGGAAACGTTCCAGTGAGCAGTTCTTC
. . 14 TRBJ1-2 TRBV28 CASRSGGLDYGYTF TGTGCCAGCAGATCCGGGGGCCTCGACTATGGCTACACCTTC
. . 13 TRBJ2-7 TRBV7-6 CASSRRQSSEQYF TGTGCCAGCAGCCGCCGACAGTCAAGTGAGCAGTACTTC
. many 16 TRBJ1-2 TRBV5-1 CASSLEYQLGNYGYTF TGCGCCAGCAGCTTGGAGTATCAGCTGGGCAATTATGGCTACACCTTC
. . 13 TRBJ2-1 TRBV20-1 CSATRVSPDEQFF TGCAGTGCTACCCGGGTCTCACCCGATGAGCAGTTCTTC
. many 12 TRBJ2-2 TRBV19 CASSRNTGELFF TGTGCCAGTAGTAGGAACACCGGGGAGCTGTTTTTT
. many 15 TRBJ2-2 TRBV2 CASSRERGDTGELFF TGTGCCAGCAGCCGGGAACGGGGCGACACCGGGGAGCTGTTTTTT
. few 16 TRBJ2-1 TRBV6-5 CASSFGSGTPNNEQFF TGTGCCAGCAGTTTCGGTTCCGGGACGCCAAACAATGAGCAGTTCTTC
. . 16 TRBJ2-5 TRBV10-3 CAISESTWDGKETQYF TGTGCCATCAGTGAGTCGACGTGGGACGGTAAAGAGACCCAGTACTTC
TRBD2 few 19 TRBJ2-3 TRBV28 CASTPLVAGGLQTGDTQYF TGTGCCAGCACCCCGTTGGTAGCGGGAGGGCTTCAAACCGGAGATACGCAGTATTTT
TRBD2 many 17 TRBJ2-5 TRBV3-1 CASTNVGAGGPQETQYF TGTGCCAGCACCAACGTCGGAGCGGGAGGGCCGCAGGAGACCCAGTACTTC
. few 14 TRBJ2-7 TRBV12-3/TRBV12-4 CASSLGDISYEQYF TGTGCCAGCAGTTTGGGGGACATCTCCTACGAGCAGTACTTC
. few 12 TRBJ2-2 TRBV7-2 CASRLVHGELFF TGTGCCAGCAGACTAGTCCACGGGGAGCTGTTTTTT
TRBD2 . 14 TRBJ2-7 TRBV29-1 CSVELGGGAYEQYF TGCAGCGTTGAGCTCGGGGGGGGCGCCTACGAGCAGTACTTC
. . 12 TRBJ1-1 TRBV29-1 CSVTGMNTEAFF TGCAGCGTTACCGGCATGAACACTGAAGCTTTCTTT
. . 16 TRBJ1-1 TRBV12-3/TRBV12-4 CASSIPGGGLNTEAFF TGTGCCAGCAGCATCCCCGGGGGGGGTCTGAACACTGAAGCTTTCTTT
TRBD1 . 13 TRBJ1-1 TRBV6-1 CAMARGTASEAFF TGTGCCATGGCGCGGGGGACAGCCAGTGAAGCTTTCTTT
TRBD1 many 14 TRBJ2-7 TRBV10-3 CAITLTGGTHEQYF TGTGCCATCACCTTGACAGGGGGAACCCACGAGCAGTACTTC
. few 13 TRBJ1-1 TRBV6-6 CASSRARETEAFF TGTGCCAGCAGCCGCGCACGGGAGACTGAAGCTTTCTTT
TRBD2 . 14 TRBJ2-7 TRBV3-1 CASSYGLAAYEQYF TGTGCCAGCAGTTACGGACTAGCGGCCTACGAGCAGTACTTC
. . 16 TRBJ2-1 TRBV6-2/TRBV6-3 CASRPGRRWMIGEQFF TGTGCCAGCAGACCCGGACGGAGATGGATGATTGGTGAGCAGTTCTTC
. . 13 TRBJ2-7 TRBV28 CASSLVRNYEQYF TGTGCCAGCAGTCTGGTCAGAAATTACGAGCAGTACTTC
. . 16 TRBJ2-7 TRBV27 CASSLSITTSSYEQYF TGTGCCAGCAGTTTATCAATCACGACTAGCTCCTACGAGCAGTACTTC
. many 16 TRBJ2-3 TRBV7-2 CASSILGAESTDTQYF TGTGCCAGCAGTATACTGGGAGCGGAAAGCACAGATACGCAGTATTTT
. . 13 TRBJ1-1 TRBV18 CASSPIGNTEAFF TGTGCCAGCTCACCAATCGGGAACACTGAAGCTTTCTTT
TRBD2 . 15 TRBJ2-5 TRBV28 CASSLGGGGQETQYF TGTGCCAGCAGTTTAGGAGGCGGGGGGCAGGAGACCCAGTACTTC